This passage covers 17 T cell receptor beta chains from one sample sequenced in a study of T cells in Graves' hyperthyroidism and ophthalmopathy. What was amplified from RNA transcripts were TCR beta CDR3 regions. The HTBI primer set was used in a first-round RT-PCR of the TCR CDR3. Each CDR3 protein gets one entry after TCRdb re-called the multiplex PCR reads with MiXCR. Among some 720,000 distinct CDR3 sequences listed, about a sixth were seen once. Sequencing input: blood. These receptors originate from a man younger than 35 with Graves' hyperthyroidism.

The table lists this clonotype with many counts. This rearrangement joins TRBV27 to TRBJ2-1; a possible D gene is TRBD2 (5 bases). V was shortened by 2 bases and J by 0 bases, with 5 bases between the two germline ends. The germline V gene has CDR1 MNHEY and CDR2 SMNVEV (reference sequence). The CDR3 spans 14 residues. CDR3 sequence (DNA): TGTGCCAGCAGTTTAAGCGGCTCCTACAATGAGCAGTTCTTC. It yields the protein CASSLSGSYNEQFF.

This clonotype appeared a few times. The J gene is TRBJ2-1, the V gene TRBV7-8; TRBD2 agrees at 11 bases. Germline trimming cut 6 bases from V and 9 bases from J; bases unmatched to any gene: 10. The CDR3 covers 15 residues. Germline V gene sequence: CDR1 SGHVS, CDR2 FQNEAQ. The DNA for the CDR3 is TGTGCCAGCAGTCACTCGGCTAGCGGGAGGAGTGAGCAGTTCTTC. Protein product: CASSHSASGRSEQFF.

This clonotype was detected once. The chain employs TRBV2 and TRBJ1-1; D ambiguous. There are 13 residues in the CDR3. Trimming removed 6 bases from V and 11 bases from J, with 19 bases in between. Germline-derived CDR1 and CDR2 are SNHLY and FYNNEI. The CDR3: CASSESFARMAFF. The CDR3 DNA reads TGTGCCAGCAGCGAATCGTTTGCTCGTATGGCTTTCTTT. The whole variable domain, remainder taken from reference TRBV2 and TRBJ1-1, is EPEVTQTPSHQVTQMGQEVILRCVPISNHLYFYWYRQILGQKVEFLVSFYNNEISEKSEIFDDQFSVERPDGSNFTLKIRSTKLEDSAMYFCASSESFARMAFFGQGTRLTVV.

The genes are TRBV3-1 and TRBJ2-3; tentatively, D is TRBD2 (6 bases). Germline CDR1 and CDR2: LGHDT and YNNKEL (reference sequence). Deletions cut 0 bases from V and 4 bases from J, with 11 bases between. This CDR3 comprises 15 residues. Written as DNA, the CDR3 is TGTGCCAGCAGCCAAGACACTAGCTGGGCAGATACGCAGTATTTT. It encodes CASSQDTSWADTQYF.

The rearrangement joins TRBV2 to TRBJ1-5; D is possibly TRBD1 (6 bases). The V and J ends lost 6 bases and 4 bases respectively, with 16 bases between them. This CDR3 is built from 15 residues. The V gene's germline CDR1 is SNHLY and CDR2 FYNNEI. DNA for the CDR3: TGTGCCAGCAGCTCCAGGGACACGTATAATCAGCCCCAGCATTTT. This sequence encodes CASSSRDTYNQPQHF.

This clonotype turned up a few times. This sequence joins TRBV3-1 and TRBJ2-1; tentative D call: TRBD2 (5 bases). V lost 4 bases to trimming and J lost 5 bases, with 15 bases between them. The length of the CDR3 is 15 residues. Germline loops: CDR1 LGHDT, CDR2 YNNKEL (reference sequence). CDR3 DNA sequence: TGTGCCAGCAGCCTTATACTCAGTAGCGACAATGAGCAGTTCTTC. The encoded protein is CASSLILSSDNEQFF.

The rearrangement joins TRBV20-1 to TRBJ2-7; a weak D match, TRBD1 (5 bases). The germline V and J ends were trimmed by 6 bases and 0 bases, with 15 bases remaining between them. Germline loops: CDR1 DFQATT, CDR2 SNEGSKA (reference sequence). This CDR3 contains 14 residues. The CDR3 here is CSAKQDPVSYEQYF. The DNA for the CDR3 is TGCAGTGCAAAACAGGACCCTGTCTCCTACGAGCAGTACTTC.

This clonotype was seen at least ten times. The chain couples TRBV12-3 or TRBV12-4 to TRBJ2-7; D is perhaps TRBD2 (6 bases). V was shortened by 6 bases and J by 2 bases, with 11 bases between the two germline ends. This CDR3 contains 13 residues. The CDR3 loop reads CASRSGSAYEQYF. CDR3 coding DNA: TGTGCCAGCAGGAGCGGGTCCGCCTACGAGCAGTACTTC.

This clonotype was seen many times. V and J are TRBV27 and TRBJ2-6; 8 positions match TRBD1. The J segment lost 2 bases and the V segment lost 5 bases, leaving 8 bases of the junction unmatched. Germline V gene sequence: CDR1 MNHEY, CDR2 SMNVEV (reference sequence). CDR3 length: 17 amino acids. CDR3 nucleotide sequence: TGTGCCAGCAGTGGGACAGGAGGGCTTGCTGGGGCCAACGTCCTGACTTTC. Its protein product is CASSGTGGLAGANVLTF.

Only a few counts were recorded for this clonotype. At one end the junction does not follow the germline gene, possibly because of a read error. The rearrangement links TRBV6-1 to TRBJ1-2, with TRBD1 matching 9 bases. The germline V gene encodes CDR1 MNHNS and CDR2 SASEGT. This CDR3 is 14 amino acids long. The CDR3 region is CACSLTQGAGGYTF. The CDR3 DNA reads as TGTGCCTGCAGTCTAACACAGGGGGCAGGTGGCTACACCTTC.

This chain links TRBV29-1 with TRBJ2-7; 8 positions match TRBD2. Germline trimming cut 7 bases from V and 4 bases from J; bases unmatched to any gene: 9. Looked up from germline, CDR1 is SQVTM and CDR2 is ANQGSEA. The CDR3 covers 13 residues. The CDR3 DNA reads as TGCAGCGCCGGAACGGGGGGGGGTTACGAGCAGTACTTC. Protein sequence: CSAGTGGGYEQYF.

In its sample, this clonotype was seen many times. The chain recombines TRBV28 with TRBJ2-1; weak D call: TRBD1 (5 bases). This CDR3 is 12 amino acids long. The germline V and J ends were trimmed by 11 bases and 4 bases, with 12 bases remaining between them. The germline V gene has CDR1 MDHEN and CDR2 SYDVKM. As DNA, the CDR3 is TGTGCCGCACAAAGGGGTTACAATGAGCAGTTCTTC. Amino acid sequence: CAAQRGYNEQFF.

V gene TRBV24-1 combines with J gene TRBJ1-1, with unresolved D. Germline V CDR1 and CDR2: KGHDR, SFDVKD. This CDR3 contains 15 residues. V was shortened by 5 bases and J by 1 base, with 13 bases between the two germline ends. CDR3 region: CATSGRGAGNTEAFF. The CDR3 DNA sequence: TGTGCCACCAGTGGCCGCGGAGCCGGGAACACTGAAGCTTTCTTT.

This chain joins TRBV28 and TRBJ2-6; D remains ambiguous. The CDR3 has 14 residues. Trimming took off 5 bases at V and 1 base at J, with 6 bases between the two ends. CDR1 is MDHEN, CDR2 SYDVKM, per germline. The CDR3 loop reads CASSEESGANVLTF. In DNA form, the CDR3 reads TGTGCCAGCAGTGAGGAATCTGGGGCCAACGTCCTGACTTTC.

This clonotype was observed at least ten times. The chain links TRBV28 to TRBJ2-5; the D gene is possibly TRBD1 (7 bases). The CDR3 has 16 residues. V was cut by 7 bases and J by 2 bases, with 20 bases left in between. The germline V gene has CDR1 MDHEN and CDR2 SYDVKM. CDR3 loop: CASNWRAGGRQETQYF. The DNA of the CDR3 is TGTGCCAGCAATTGGCGGGCAGGGGGGCGGCAAGAGACCCAGTACTTC.

This clonotype was counted ten times or more. The chain couples TRBV4-2 to TRBJ1-1, with D unclear. V dropped 1 base and J dropped 2 bases, with 11 bases sitting between them. This CDR3 has 15 residues. Germline V gives CDR1 LGHNA, CDR2 YNFKEQ. The CDR3 DNA reads as TGTGCCAGCAGCCAAGCGGGCAAGGGTAACACTGAAGCTTTCTTT. It encodes CASSQAGKGNTEAFF.

This clonotype has a count of ten or more. The J gene is TRBJ1-2, the V gene TRBV19; maybe TRBD1 (6 bases). Trimming cost V 5 bases and J 2 bases, with 15 bases left between them. Germline V gene sequence: CDR1 LNHDA, CDR2 SQIVND (reference sequence). The CDR3 consists of 15 residues. The CDR3 region is CASSPGHPMNYGYTF. Here the CDR3 DNA reads TGTGCCAGTAGTCCGGGACACCCCATGAACTATGGCTACACCTTC.